This TCR beta chain was observed in a study of CD8 T cells in Susac syndrome. The RNA, about 0.5 to 1 ug, was put through reverse transcription using random hexamers. TCRdb re-derived calls from the immunoSEQ multiplex PCR reads in MiXCR, one entry per CDR3 protein. Here the sample spans some 100,000 distinct CDR3 sequences, about 96% being singletons. Germline V gives CDR1 SNHLY, CDR2 FYNNEI. CDR3 length equals 15 residues. V trimming: 4 bases; J trimming: 6 bases; junction bases outside the gene matches: 6. Negative isolation was used for CD8+ and CD4+ T cells, and FACS enrichment was applied to TEMRA cells.

The TCR sequence derives from a human donor in good health. The sequenced material came from CD4+ T cells from PBMCs. This chain links TRBV2 with TRBJ1-6; 7 bases agree with TRBD1. CDR3 in DNA: TGTGCCAGCAGTGGTACAGGGGTTGGTAATTCACCCCTCCACTTT. Its protein product is CASSGTGVGNSPLHF.